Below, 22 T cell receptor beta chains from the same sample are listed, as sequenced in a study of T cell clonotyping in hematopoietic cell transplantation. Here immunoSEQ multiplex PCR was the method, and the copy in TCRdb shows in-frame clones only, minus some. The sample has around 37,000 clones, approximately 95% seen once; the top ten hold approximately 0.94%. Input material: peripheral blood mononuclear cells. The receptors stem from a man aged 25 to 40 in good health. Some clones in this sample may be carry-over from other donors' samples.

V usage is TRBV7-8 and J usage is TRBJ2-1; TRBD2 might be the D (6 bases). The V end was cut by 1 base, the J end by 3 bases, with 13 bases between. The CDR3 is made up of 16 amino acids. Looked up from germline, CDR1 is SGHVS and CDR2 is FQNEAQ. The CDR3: CASSLVVAAIYNEQFF. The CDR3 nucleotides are TGTGCCAGCAGCTTAGTGGTAGCGGCCATCTACAATGAGCAGTTCTTC. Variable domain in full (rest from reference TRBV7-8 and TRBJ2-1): GAGVSQSPRYKVAKRGQDVALRCDPISGHVSLFWYQQALGQGPEFLTYFQNEAQLDKSGLPSDRFFAERPEGSVSTLKIQRTQQEDSAVYLCASSLVVAAIYNEQFFGPGTRLTVL.

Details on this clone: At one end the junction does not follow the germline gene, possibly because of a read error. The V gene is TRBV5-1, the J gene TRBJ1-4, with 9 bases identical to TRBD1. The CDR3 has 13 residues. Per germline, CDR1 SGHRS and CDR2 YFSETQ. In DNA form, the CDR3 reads TGCGCCAGCAGCTTGCCTGACAGGGGGGATAAGATTTTT. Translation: CASSLPDRGDKIF.

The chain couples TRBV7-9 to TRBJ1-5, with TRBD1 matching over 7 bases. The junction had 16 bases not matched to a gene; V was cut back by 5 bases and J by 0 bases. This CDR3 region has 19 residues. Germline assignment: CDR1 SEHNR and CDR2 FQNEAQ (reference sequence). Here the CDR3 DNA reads TGTGCCAGCAGCCCGACTGGGACGGGACAGACTATTAGCAATCAGCCCCAGCATTTT. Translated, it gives CASSPTGTGQTISNQPQHF.

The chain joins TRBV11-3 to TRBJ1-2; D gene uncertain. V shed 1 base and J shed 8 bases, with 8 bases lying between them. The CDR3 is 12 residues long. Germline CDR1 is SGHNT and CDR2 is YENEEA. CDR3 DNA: TGTGCCAGCAGCTTAGCGGCGGAAGGCTACACCTTC. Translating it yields CASSLAAEGYTF.

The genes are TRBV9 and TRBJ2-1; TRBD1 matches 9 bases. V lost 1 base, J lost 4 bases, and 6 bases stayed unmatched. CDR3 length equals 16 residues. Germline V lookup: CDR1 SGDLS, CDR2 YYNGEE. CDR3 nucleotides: TGTGCCAGCAGCGTACAGGGGACAGGGTCATACAATGAGCAGTTCTTC. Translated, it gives CASSVQGTGSYNEQFF.

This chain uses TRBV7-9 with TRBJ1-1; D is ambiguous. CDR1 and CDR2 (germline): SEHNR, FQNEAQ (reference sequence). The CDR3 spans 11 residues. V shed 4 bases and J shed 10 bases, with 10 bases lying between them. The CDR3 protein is CASSSQWVAFF. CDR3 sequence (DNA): TGTGCCAGCAGCTCCCAGTGGGTAGCTTTCTTT.

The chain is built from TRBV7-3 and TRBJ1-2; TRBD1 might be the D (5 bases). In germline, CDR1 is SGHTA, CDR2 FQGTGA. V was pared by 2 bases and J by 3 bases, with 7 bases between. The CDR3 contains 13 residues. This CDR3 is CASSLGADYGYTF. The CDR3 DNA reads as TGTGCCAGCAGCTTAGGGGCAGACTATGGCTACACCTTC.

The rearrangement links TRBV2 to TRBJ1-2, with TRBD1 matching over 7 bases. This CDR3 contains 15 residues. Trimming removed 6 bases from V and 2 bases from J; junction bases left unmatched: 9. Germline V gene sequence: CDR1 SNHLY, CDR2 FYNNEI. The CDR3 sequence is CASSATGPTNYGYTF. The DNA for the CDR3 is TGTGCCAGCAGCGCGACAGGGCCTACAAACTATGGCTACACCTTC.

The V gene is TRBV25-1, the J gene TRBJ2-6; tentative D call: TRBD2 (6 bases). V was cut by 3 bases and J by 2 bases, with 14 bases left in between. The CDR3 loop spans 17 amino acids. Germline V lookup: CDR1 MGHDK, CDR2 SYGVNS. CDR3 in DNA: TGTGCCAGCAGTGATCCCGCTCGCGGGGCTGGGGCCAACGTCCTGACTTTC. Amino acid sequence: CASSDPARGAGANVLTF.

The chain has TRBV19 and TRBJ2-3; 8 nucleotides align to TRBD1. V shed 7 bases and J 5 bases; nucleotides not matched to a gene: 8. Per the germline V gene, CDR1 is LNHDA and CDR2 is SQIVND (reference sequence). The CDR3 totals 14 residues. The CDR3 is CASMARGRLDTQYF. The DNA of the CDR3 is TGTGCCAGTATGGCCAGGGGGCGTTTAGATACGCAGTATTTT.

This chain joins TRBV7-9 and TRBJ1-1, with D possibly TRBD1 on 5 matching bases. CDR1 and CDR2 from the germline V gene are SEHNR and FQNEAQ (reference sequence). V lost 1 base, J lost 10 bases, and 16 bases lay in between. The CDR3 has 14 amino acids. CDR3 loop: CASSLVPTGGIAFF. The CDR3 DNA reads TGTGCCAGCAGCTTAGTCCCCACAGGAGGAATAGCTTTCTTT.

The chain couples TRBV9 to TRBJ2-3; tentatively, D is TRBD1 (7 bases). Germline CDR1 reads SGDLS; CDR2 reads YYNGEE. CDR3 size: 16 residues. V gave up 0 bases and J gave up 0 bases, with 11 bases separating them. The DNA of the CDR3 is TGTGCCAGCAGCGTAGAGGAGGGGGCTAGCACAGATACGCAGTATTTT. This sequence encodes CASSVEEGASTDTQYF.

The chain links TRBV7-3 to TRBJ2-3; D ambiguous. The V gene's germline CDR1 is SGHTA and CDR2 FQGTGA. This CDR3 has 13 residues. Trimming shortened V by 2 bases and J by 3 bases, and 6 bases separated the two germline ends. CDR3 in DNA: TGTGCCAGCAGCTTATCAACGACAGATACGCAGTATTTT. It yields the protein CASSLSTTDTQYF.

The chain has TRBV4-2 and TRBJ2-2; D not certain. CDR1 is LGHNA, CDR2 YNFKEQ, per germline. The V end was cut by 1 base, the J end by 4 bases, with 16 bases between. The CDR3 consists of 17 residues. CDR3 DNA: TGTGCCAGCAGCCAAGTCCCCCGCGGTGTGTCCACCGGGGAGCTGTTTTTT. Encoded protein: CASSQVPRGVSTGELFF.

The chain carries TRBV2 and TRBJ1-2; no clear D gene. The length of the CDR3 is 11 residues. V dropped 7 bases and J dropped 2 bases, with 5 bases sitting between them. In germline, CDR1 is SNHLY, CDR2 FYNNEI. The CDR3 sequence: CASTENYGYTF. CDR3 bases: TGTGCCAGCACGGAGAACTATGGCTACACCTTC. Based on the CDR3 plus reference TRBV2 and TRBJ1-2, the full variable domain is EPEVTQTPSHQVTQMGQEVILRCVPISNHLYFYWYRQILGQKVEFLVSFYNNEISEKSEIFDDQFSVERPDGSNFTLKIRSTKLEDSAMYFCASTENYGYTFGSGTRLTVV.

CDR3 loop: CASSTDRGWDDYGYTF. CDR3 DNA sequence: TGTGCCAGCAGCACTGACAGGGGCTGGGACGACTATGGCTACACCTTC. The rearrangement links TRBV11-2 to TRBJ1-2; 8 nucleotides agree with TRBD1. This CDR3 comprises 16 residues. V was pared by 5 bases and J by 3 bases, with 11 bases of the junction left unmatched. CDR1 is SGHAT and CDR2 is FQNNGV in the germline V gene.

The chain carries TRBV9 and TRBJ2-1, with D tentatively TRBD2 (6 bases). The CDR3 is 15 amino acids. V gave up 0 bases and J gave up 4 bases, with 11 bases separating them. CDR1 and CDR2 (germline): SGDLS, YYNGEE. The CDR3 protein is CASSVGVAVYNEQFF. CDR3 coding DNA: TGTGCCAGCAGCGTAGGGGTAGCGGTATACAATGAGCAGTTCTTC.

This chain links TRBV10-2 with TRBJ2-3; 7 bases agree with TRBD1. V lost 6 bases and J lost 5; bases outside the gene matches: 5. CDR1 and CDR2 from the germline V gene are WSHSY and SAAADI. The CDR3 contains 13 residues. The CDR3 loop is CASSSDREDTQYF. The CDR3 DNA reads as TGCGCCAGCAGCTCAGACAGGGAAGATACGCAGTATTTT.

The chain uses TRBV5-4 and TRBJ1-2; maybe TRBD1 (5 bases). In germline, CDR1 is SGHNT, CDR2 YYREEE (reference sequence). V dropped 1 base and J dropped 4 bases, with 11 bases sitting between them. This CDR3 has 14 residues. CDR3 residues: CASSLPGPSYGYTF. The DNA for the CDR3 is TGTGCCAGCAGCTTGCCGGGACCGAGCTATGGCTACACCTTC.

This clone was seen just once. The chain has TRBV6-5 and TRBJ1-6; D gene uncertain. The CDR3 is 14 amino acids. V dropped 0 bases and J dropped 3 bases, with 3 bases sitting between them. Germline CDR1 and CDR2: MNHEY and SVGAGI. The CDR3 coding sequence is TGTGCCAGCAGTTACTCAGGCTATAATTCACCCCTCCACTTT. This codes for CASSYSGYNSPLHF.

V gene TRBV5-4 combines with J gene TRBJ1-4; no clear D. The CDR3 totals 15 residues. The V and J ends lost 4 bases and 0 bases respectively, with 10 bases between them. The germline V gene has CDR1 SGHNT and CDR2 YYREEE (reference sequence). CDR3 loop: CASSPDGPTNEKLFF. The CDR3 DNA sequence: TGTGCCAGCAGCCCGGACGGGCCAACTAATGAAAAACTGTTTTTT.

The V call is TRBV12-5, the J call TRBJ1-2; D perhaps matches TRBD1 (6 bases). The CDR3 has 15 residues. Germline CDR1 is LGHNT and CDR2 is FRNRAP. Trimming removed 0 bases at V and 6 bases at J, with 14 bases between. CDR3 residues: CASGLVYSGVDGYTF. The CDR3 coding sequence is TGTGCTAGTGGTTTGGTATATTCAGGGGTGGATGGCTACACCTTC. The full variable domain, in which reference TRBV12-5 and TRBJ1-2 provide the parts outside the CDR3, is DARVTQTPRHKVTEMGQEVTMRCQPILGHNTVFWYRQTMMQGLELLAYFRNRAPLDDSGMPKDRFSAEMPDATLATLKIQPSEPRDSAVYFCASGLVYSGVDGYTFGSGTRLTVV.